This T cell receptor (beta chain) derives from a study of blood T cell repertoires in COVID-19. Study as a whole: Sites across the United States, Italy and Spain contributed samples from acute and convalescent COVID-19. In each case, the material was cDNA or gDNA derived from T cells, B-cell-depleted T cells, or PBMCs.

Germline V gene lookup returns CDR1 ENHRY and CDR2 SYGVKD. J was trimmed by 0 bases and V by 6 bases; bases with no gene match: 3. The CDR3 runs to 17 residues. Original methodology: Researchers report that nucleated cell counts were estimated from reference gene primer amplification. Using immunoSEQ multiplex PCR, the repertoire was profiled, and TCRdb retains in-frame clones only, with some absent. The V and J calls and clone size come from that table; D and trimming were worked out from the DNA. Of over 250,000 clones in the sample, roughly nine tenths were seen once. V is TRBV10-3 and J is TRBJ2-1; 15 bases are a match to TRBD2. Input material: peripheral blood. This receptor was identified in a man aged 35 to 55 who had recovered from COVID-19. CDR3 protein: CAIRGTSGRSSYNEQFF. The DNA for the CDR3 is TGTGCCATCAGAGGGACTAGCGGGAGGAGCTCCTACAATGAGCAGTTCTTC.